This entry lists 8 T cell receptor beta chains sequenced from one sample in a study of control samples from healthy donors and cancer patients. Assay used: immunoSEQ multiplex PCR; TCRdb lists only in-frame clones, some missing. The table lists about 110,000 clones, about 83% of them singletons. The sequenced sample was blood. The receptors originated from a woman aged 50 to 65 in good health.

This clone was recorded a few times. The chain links TRBV28 to TRBJ2-5, with 7 bases matching TRBD2. V lost 2 bases and J lost 1; bases outside the gene matches: 10. The CDR3 runs 17 residues. Germline assignment: CDR1 MDHEN and CDR2 SYDVKM. CDR3 bases: TGTGCCAGCAGTTTACCTTTGTATAAGCGGGGCCAAGAGACCCAGTACTTC. It codes for CASSLPLYKRGQETQYF.

The chain carries TRBV2 and TRBJ1-1; D unresolved. Looked up from germline, CDR1 is SNHLY and CDR2 is FYNNEI. V gave up 2 bases and J gave up 0 bases, with 16 bases separating them. This CDR3 is built from 17 residues. The CDR3: CASSEHVGLIVNTEAFF. The CDR3 region has the DNA TGTGCCAGCAGTGAACATGTAGGGCTTATCGTGAACACTGAAGCTTTCTTT. Looking up the rest from reference TRBV2 and TRBJ1-1 gives the full variable domain: EPEVTQTPSHQVTQMGQEVILRCVPISNHLYFYWYRQILGQKVEFLVSFYNNEISEKSEIFDDQFSVERPDGSNFTLKIRSTKLEDSAMYFCASSEHVGLIVNTEAFFGQGTRLTVV.

This chain links TRBV5-4 with TRBJ2-7, with 7 bases that match TRBD2. Germline V CDR1 and CDR2: SGHNT, YYREEE (reference sequence). The V segment lost 2 bases and the J segment 3 bases; nucleotides outside the gene matches: 8. There are 15 residues in the CDR3. CDR3 residues: CASSFSGGSGYEQYF. For the CDR3, the DNA is TGTGCCAGCAGCTTCTCGGGAGGATCAGGCTACGAGCAGTACTTC.

The chain combines TRBV7-2 with TRBJ2-1, with D possibly TRBD2 on 6 matching bases. The CDR3 covers 13 residues. The germline gives CDR1 SGHTA, CDR2 FQGNSA. V lost 5 bases and J lost 5, with 10 bases in between. CDR3 sequence (DNA): TGTGCCAGCAGCGGTGGACTAAACAATGAGCAGTTCTTC. Its protein is CASSGGLNNEQFF.

The gene calls are TRBV10-2 and TRBJ1-5; the D gene is possibly TRBD1 (6 bases). V was clipped by 5 bases and J by 5 bases, with 10 bases between them. CDR1 is WSHSY, CDR2 SAAADI, per germline. The CDR3 spans 13 residues. This chain's CDR3 is CASSIGGDQPQHF. The CDR3 DNA is TGCGCCAGCAGTATAGGGGGGGATCAGCCCCAGCATTTT.

To note about this clone: An end of the junction differs from the germline gene, which may be a read error. The chain uses TRBV19 and TRBJ1-1; D perhaps matches TRBD1 (6 bases). Germline V CDR1 and CDR2: LNHDA, SQIVND (reference sequence). The CDR3 is made up of 14 amino acids. The CDR3 region has the DNA TGTGCCAGTAGTATCCGGGGGCCGGACACTGGAGCTTTCTTT. Translating it yields CASSIRGPDTGAFF.

This chain uses TRBV5-5 with TRBJ1-6; 9 bases align to TRBD1. Trimming removed 2 bases from V and 2 bases from J; junction bases left unmatched: 2. This CDR3 is built from 16 residues. The germline gives CDR1 SGHKS, CDR2 YYEKEE (reference sequence). The CDR3: CASSLTGGAYNSPLHF. DNA for the CDR3: TGTGCCAGCAGCTTAACAGGGGGCGCCTATAATTCACCCCTCCACTTT.

V gene TRBV7-2 combines with J gene TRBJ1-2; TRBD1 is a possible D gene (5 bases). CDR1 is SGHTA and CDR2 is FQGNSA in the germline V gene. The ends were cut back, 5 bases at V and 4 bases at J, with 14 bases in the middle. This CDR3 spans 14 amino acids. The CDR3 is CASSLGGVTYGYTF. CDR3 coding DNA: TGTGCCAGCAGCCTCGGGGGGGTTACCTATGGCTACACCTTC.